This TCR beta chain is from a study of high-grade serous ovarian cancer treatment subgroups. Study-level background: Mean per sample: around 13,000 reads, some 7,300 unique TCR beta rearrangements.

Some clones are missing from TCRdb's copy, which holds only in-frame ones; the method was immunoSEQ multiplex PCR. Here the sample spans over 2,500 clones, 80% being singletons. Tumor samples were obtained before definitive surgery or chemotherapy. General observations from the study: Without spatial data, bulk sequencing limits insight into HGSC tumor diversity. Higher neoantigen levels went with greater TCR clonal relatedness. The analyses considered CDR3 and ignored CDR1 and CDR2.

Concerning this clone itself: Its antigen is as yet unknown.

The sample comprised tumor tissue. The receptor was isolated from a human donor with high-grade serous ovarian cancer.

CDR3 residues: CASSLLQENTGELFF. Written as DNA, the CDR3 is TGTGCCAGCTCACTTTTACAGGAAAACACCGGGGAGCTGTTTTTT. The gene calls are TRBV18 and TRBJ2-2, with a weak D call TRBD1 (5 bases). This CDR3 is 15 amino acids long. Trimming left V 4 bases short and J 2 bases short, with 11 bases between. Germline assignment: CDR1 KGHSH and CDR2 LQKENI.